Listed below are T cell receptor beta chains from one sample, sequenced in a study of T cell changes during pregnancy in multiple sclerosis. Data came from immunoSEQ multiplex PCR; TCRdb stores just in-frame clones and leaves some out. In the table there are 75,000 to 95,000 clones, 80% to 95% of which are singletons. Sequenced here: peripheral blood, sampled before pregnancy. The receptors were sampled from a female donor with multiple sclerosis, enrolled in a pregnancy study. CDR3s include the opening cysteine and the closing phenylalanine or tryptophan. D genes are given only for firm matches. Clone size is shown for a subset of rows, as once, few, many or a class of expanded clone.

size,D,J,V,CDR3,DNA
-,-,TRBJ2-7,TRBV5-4,CASSLRGGGSYEQYF,TGTGCCAGCAGCTTACGGGGAGGGGGGTCCTACGAGCAGTACTTC
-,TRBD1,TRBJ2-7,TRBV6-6,CASSSVGQGAYEQYF,TGTGCCAGCAGTTCAGTCGGACAGGGGGCCTACGAGCAGTACTTC
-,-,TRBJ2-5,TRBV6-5,CASKNTIQETQYF,TGTGCCAGCAAGAATACTATACAAGAGACCCAGTACTTC
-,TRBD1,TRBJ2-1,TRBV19,CASSIEGTASNEQFF,TGTGCCAGTAGTATAGAGGGGACAGCCTCGAATGAGCAGTTCTTC
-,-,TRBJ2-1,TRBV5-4,CASSLAGVGYNEQFF,TGTGCCAGCAGCTTGGCAGGGGTGGGGTACAATGAGCAGTTCTTC
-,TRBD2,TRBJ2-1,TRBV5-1,CASSISGRVDNEQFF,TGCGCCAGCAGCATAAGCGGGAGGGTGGACAATGAGCAGTTCTTC
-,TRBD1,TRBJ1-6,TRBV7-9,CASSAPTGVISPLHF,TGTGCCAGCAGCGCTCCGACAGGGGTAATTTCACCCCTCCACTTT
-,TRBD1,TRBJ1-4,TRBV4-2,CASSQGGGTANEKLFF,TGTGCCAGCAGCCAAGGGGGTGGGACAGCCAATGAAAAACTGTTTTTT
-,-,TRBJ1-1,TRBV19,CASSLQMNTEAFF,TGTGCCAGTAGTTTACAGATGAACACTGAAGCTTTCTTT
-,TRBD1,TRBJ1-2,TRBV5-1,CASSLLPHRGANYGYTF,TGCGCCAGCAGCCTTCTCCCCCACAGGGGGGCGAACTATGGCTACACCTTC
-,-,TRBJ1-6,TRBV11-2,CASRPSRDGSPLHF,TGTGCCAGCAGACCGTCCAGGGATGGGTCACCCCTCCACTTT
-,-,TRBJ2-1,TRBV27,CASSLTLEVREQFF,TGTGCCAGCAGTTTAACTTTAGAGGTCCGAGAGCAGTTCTTC
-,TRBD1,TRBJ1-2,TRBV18,CASSPKLGTGIGYTF,TGTGCCAGCTCACCGAAATTGGGGACAGGGATTGGCTACACCTTC
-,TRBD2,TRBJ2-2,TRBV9,CASSVEGSGGTGELFF,TGTGCCAGCAGCGTAGAGGGTAGCGGGGGCACCGGGGAGCTGTTTTTT
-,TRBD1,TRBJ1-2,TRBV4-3,CASSDRGDGYTF,TGCGCCAGCAGCGACAGGGGGGATGGCTACACCTTC
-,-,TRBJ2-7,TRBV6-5,CATARDSYSGEQYF,TGTGCCACCGCAAGGGACTCCTACTCGGGAGAGCAGTACTTC
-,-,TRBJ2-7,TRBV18,CASRSNSYEQYF,TGTGCCAGTCGGAGCAACTCCTACGAGCAGTACTTC
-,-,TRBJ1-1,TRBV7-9,CASTLSQVNTEAFF,TGTGCCAGCACCCTCAGTCAGGTTAACACTGAAGCTTTCTTT
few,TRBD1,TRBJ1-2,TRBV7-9,CASSLDRGYGYTF,TGTGCCAGCAGCCTCGACAGGGGGTATGGCTACACCTTC
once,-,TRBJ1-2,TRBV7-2,CASSLARVRGGDGYTF,TGTGCCAGCAGCTTAGCACGGGTTCGGGGGGGGGATGGCTACACCTTC
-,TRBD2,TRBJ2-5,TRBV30,CAWSVPPSSGLYQETQYF,TGTGCCTGGAGTGTACCCCCCTCTAGCGGGCTGTACCAAGAGACCCAGTACTTC
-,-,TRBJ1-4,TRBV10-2,CASRSKEKLFF,TGCGCCAGCAGAAGCAAGGAAAAACTGTTTTTT
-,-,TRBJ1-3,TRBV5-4,CASSGQGSGNTIYF,TGTGCCAGCAGCGGTCAGGGCTCTGGAAACACCATATATTTT
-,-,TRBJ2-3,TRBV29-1,CSVGGGFLGDTQYF,TGCAGCGTTGGAGGAGGGTTCCTTGGGGATACGCAGTATTTT
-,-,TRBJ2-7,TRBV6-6,CASSYSGSSYEQYF,TGTGCCAGCAGTTACTCTGGCAGCTCCTACGAGCAGTACTTC
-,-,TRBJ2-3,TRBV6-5,CASSYSASGAEDTQYF,TGTGCCAGCAGTTACTCGGCCAGCGGAGCCGAAGATACGCAGTATTTT
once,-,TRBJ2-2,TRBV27,CASTSRGGQNTGELFF,TGTGCCAGCACCTCTAGAGGGGGACAAAACACCGGGGAGCTGTTTTTT
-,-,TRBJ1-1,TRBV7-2,CASSSDSRGVRNTEAFF,TGTGCCAGCAGCTCGGACAGTCGTGGAGTTAGGAACACTGAAGCTTTCTTT
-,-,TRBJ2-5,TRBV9,CASSAQVALGFQETQYF,TGTGCCAGCAGTGCACAGGTTGCGCTGGGCTTTCAAGAGACCCAGTACTTC
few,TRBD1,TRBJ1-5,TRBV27,CASSLNRGLGNQPQHF,TGTGCCAGCAGTTTGAACAGGGGGCTAGGCAATCAGCCCCAGCATTTT
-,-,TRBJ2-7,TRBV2,CASSDIRESYEQYF,TGTGCCAGCAGTGACATCAGGGAATCCTACGAGCAGTACTTC
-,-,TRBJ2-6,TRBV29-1,CSVYLDSSSGANVLTF,TGCAGCGTTTACTTGGACAGCTCCTCTGGGGCCAACGTCCTGACTTTC
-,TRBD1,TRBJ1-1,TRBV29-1,CSATGDTEAFF,TGCAGCGCTACAGGGGACACTGAAGCTTTCTTT
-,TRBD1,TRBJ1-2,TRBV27,CASSPRTGLGYGYTF,TGTGCCAGCAGTCCTCGGACAGGGCTGGGCTATGGCTACACCTTC
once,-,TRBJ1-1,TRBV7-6,CASSLGRGSTEAFF,TGTGCCAGCAGCTTAGGTCGGGGAAGCACTGAAGCTTTCTTC
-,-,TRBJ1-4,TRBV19,CASISLYNEKLFF,TGTGCCAGTATATCACTGTACAATGAAAAACTGTTTTTT
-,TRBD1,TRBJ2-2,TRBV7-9,CASSDRLGTGGTGELFF,TGTGCCAGCAGCGATCGCCTCGGGACAGGGGGAACCGGGGAGCTGTTTTTT
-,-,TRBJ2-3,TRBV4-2,CASSQGGHESTDTQYF,TGTGCCAGCAGCCAAGGGGGGCACGAAAGCACAGATACGCAGTATTTT
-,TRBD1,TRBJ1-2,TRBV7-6,CASSQTTGGGGYTF,TGTGCCAGCAGCCAAACCACAGGGGGCGGTGGCTACACCTTC
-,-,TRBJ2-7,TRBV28,CASVKGRNYEQYF,TGTGCCAGCGTCAAGGGGAGGAACTACGAGCAGTACTTC
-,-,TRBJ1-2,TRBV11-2,CASSFSDNYYGYTF,TGTGCCAGCAGCTTTAGTGACAATTACTATGGCTACACCTTC
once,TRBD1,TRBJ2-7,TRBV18,CASSPGGQGIYEQYF,TGTGCCAGCTCACCGGGGGGACAGGGTATCTACGAGCAGTACTTC
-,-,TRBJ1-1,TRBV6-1,CASSPRGGNTEAFF,TGTGCCAGCAGTCCCAGGGGCGGGAACACTGAAGCTTTCTTT
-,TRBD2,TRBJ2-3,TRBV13,CASSWSFTTSVEAPFTDTQYF,TGTGCCAGCAGCTGGTCATTCACGACTAGCGTGGAGGCCCCTTTCACAGATACGCAGTATTTT
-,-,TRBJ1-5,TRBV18,CASSLRREDSNQPQHF,TGTGCCAGCTCACTGAGACGGGAGGATAGCAATCAGCCCCAGCATTTT
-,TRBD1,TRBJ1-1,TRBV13,CASSLVVMDRGRWMNTEAFF,TGTGCCAGCAGCTTAGTAGTAATGGACAGGGGACGGTGGATGAACACTGAAGCTTTCTTT
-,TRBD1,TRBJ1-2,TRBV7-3,CASSLTGRGRDGYTF,TGTGCCAGCAGCTTAACGGGCAGGGGGCGAGATGGCTACACCTTC
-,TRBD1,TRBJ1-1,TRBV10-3,CAAHRTGNTEAFF,TGTGCCGCACATCGGACAGGGAACACTGAAGCTTTCTTT
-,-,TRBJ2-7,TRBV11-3,CASSLDGTSTYEQYF,TGTGCCAGCAGCTTAGACGGGACATCCACCTACGAGCAGTACTTC
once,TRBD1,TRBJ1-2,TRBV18,CASSPQGAYSYGYTF,TGTGCCAGCTCACCACAGGGGGCATACAGCTATGGCTACACCTTC